The entry that follows covers one T cell receptor beta chain sequence. Its antigen is currently unknown. A much larger clone lies one base from this, so it may be a read error. Using RNA transcripts as the source, TCR beta CDR3 regions were amplified. Primed by the HTBI set, a first-round RT-PCR was run on the TCR CDR3. TCRdb independently ran MiXCR on the multiplex PCR reads; one entry per CDR3 protein. The profile shows 750,000 to 950,000 distinct CDR3 sequences, 38% of them singletons. The authors took PBMCs from 10 ml fresh peripheral blood. The entry originates in a study of T cells in Graves' hyperthyroidism and ophthalmopathy. General study findings and limits: Model predictions of ophthalmopathy came a median about 6.3 months before onset. Most clonotypes that expanded in the thyroid above 0.001 also showed up in blood.

In germline, CDR1 is SGDLS, CDR2 YYNGEE. The CDR3 loop spans 12 amino acids. The J gene is TRBJ1-4, the V gene TRBV9; D is unclear. Material for sequencing was blood. This TCR was recovered from a man aged 18 to 29 with Graves' hyperthyroidism. CDR3 region: CVSSVEGGKLFF. CDR3 nucleotides: TGTGTCAGCAGCGTAGAAGGAGGAAAACTGTTTTTT. Variable domain in full (rest from reference TRBV9 and TRBJ1-4): DSGVTQTPKHLITATGQRVTLRCSPRSGDLSVYWYQQSLDQGLQFLIQYYNGEERAKGNILERFSAQQFPDLHSELNLSSLELGDSALYFCVSSVEGGKLFFGSGTQLSVL.